The source of this T cell receptor beta chain is a study of T cells after yellow fever vaccination. Overall study results and limits: Relatively few clonotypes were ones that appeared in both CD4 and CD8 compartments.

This CDR3 comprises 17 residues. TCRdb reprocessed the 5' RACE reads via MiXCR and lists one record per CDR3 protein. The sample contains 250,000 to 350,000 distinct CDR3 sequences, roughly 7% of which appear only once. The sample holds a few counts of this clonotype. Its target is not known. The clonotype comes from a man between 18 and 29 years old who received the YFV17D yellow fever vaccine. The specimen was PBMCs, collected about 41 days after the first yellow fever vaccination. This chain links TRBV12-1 with TRBJ2-7; TRBD1 is taken as the D call from the table, unchecked against the DNA. TRBV12-1 is labeled a pseudogene. CDR3 coding DNA: TGTGCCAGCAGCTCCAAAGAACAGGTACTCAGCTCCTACGAGCAGTACGTC. Protein: CASSSKEQVLSSYEQYV.